The present TCR beta chain was sequenced within a study of human T cells and chemical hapten exposure. Study-wide background: Patients' scalps got diphenylcyclopropenone weekly throughout the approximately 24-week study. The study enrolled mostly female patients with alopecia areata, totalis or universalis.

Via MiXCR, TCRdb re-called the RACE reads, giving one row per CDR3 protein. The table has roughly 380,000 distinct CDR3 sequences, more than 5% seen once. As to time point: patch test 2, 6 weeks after DPC sensitization. The treatment is: therapeutic diphenylcyclopropenone sensitization with weekly scalp DPC. Germline V CDR1 and CDR2: SGHRS, YFSETQ. The V end was cut by 0 bases, the J end by 4 bases, with 15 bases between. The CDR3 loop spans 16 amino acids. This clonotype was found many times. V and J are TRBV5-1 and TRBJ2-3; D remains unclear. The TCR originated in a woman aged 18-35 years with alopecia areata. Some clones in this sample may be carry-over from other donors' samples. Specimen: whole blood, collected in connection with sensitization to the hapten diphenylcyclopropenone (DPC). Written as DNA, the CDR3 is TGCGCCAGCAGCTTGGGGGCAACGGCGTTAGCAGATACGCAGTATTTT. This codes for CASSLGATALADTQYF.